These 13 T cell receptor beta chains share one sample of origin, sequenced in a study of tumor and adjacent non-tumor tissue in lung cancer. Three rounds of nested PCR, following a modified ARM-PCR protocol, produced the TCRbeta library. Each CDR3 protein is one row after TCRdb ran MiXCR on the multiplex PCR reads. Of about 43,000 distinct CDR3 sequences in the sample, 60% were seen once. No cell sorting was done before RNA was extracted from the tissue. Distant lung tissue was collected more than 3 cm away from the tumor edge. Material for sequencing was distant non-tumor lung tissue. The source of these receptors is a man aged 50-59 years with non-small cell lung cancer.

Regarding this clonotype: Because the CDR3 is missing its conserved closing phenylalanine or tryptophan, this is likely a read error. The DNA for the CDR3 is TGCGCCAGCAGCGTGGACAGCGGTAATTACTATGGCTACACCTTA. Residues: CASSVDSGNYYGYTL. This chain uses TRBV5-1 with TRBJ1-2, with a possible D match to TRBD1 (6 bases). V was shortened by 4 bases and J by 3 bases, with 16 bases between the two germline ends. The CDR3 has 15 amino acids. CDR1 SGHRS and CDR2 YFSETQ come from the germline V gene.

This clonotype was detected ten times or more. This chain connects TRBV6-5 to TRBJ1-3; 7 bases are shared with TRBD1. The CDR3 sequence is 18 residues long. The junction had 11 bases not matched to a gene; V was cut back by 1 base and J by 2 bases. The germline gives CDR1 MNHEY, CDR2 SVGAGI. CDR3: CASSYFTQGRSPGNTIYF. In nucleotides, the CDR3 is TGTGCCAGCAGTTACTTTACACAGGGGCGCAGCCCTGGAAACACCATATATTTT.

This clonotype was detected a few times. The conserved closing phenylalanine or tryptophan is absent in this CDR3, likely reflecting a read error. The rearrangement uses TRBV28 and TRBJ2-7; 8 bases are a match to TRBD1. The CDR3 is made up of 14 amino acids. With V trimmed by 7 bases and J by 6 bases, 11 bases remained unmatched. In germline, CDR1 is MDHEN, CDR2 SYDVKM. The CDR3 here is CASTWKQGAIEQYL. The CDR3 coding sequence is TGTGCCAGCACCTGGAAGCAGGGGGCGATCGAGCAGTACCTC.

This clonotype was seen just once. The CDR3 DNA is TGTGCCAGCAGTACTCCGACAGGGGATAATGAAAAACTGTTTTTT. It is translated as CASSTPTGDNEKLFF. The chain links TRBV28 to TRBJ1-4; 8 bases match TRBD1. The V and J ends lost 5 bases and 4 bases, in that order; junction bases with no gene match: 6. Germline-derived CDR1 and CDR2 are MDHEN and SYDVKM. The CDR3 consists of 15 residues. The whole variable domain, remainder taken from reference TRBV28 and TRBJ1-4, is DVKVTQSSRYLVKRTGEKVFLECVQDMDHENMFWYRQDPGLGLRLIYFSYDVKMKEKGDIPEGYSVSREKKERFSLILESASTNQTSMYLCASSTPTGDNEKLFFGSGTQLSVL.

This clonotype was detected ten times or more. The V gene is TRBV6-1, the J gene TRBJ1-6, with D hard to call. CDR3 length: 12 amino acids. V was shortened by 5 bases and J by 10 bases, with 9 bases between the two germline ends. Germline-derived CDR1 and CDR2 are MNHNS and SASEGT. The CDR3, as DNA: TGTGCCAGCAGTATGGGTAACTCACCCCTCCACTTT. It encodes CASSMGNSPLHF.

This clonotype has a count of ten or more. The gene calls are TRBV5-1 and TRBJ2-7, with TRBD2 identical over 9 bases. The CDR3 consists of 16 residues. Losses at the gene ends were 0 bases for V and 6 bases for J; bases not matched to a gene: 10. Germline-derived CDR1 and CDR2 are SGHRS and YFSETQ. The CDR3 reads CASSLDGTSPTIEQYF. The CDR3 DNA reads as TGCGCCAGCAGCTTGGATGGGACTAGCCCTACTATCGAGCAGTACTTC.

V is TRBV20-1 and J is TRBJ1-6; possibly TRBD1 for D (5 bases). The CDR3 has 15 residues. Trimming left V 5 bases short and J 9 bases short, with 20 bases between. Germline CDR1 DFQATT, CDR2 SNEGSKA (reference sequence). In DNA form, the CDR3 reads TGCAGTGCTGACGGGCCATGCGGAGGGGCTTCACCCCTCCACTTT. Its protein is CSADGPCGGASPLHF.

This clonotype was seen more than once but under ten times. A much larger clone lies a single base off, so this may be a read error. In nucleotides, the CDR3 is TGCAGTGCTCCACCGCAGGACTATGGCTACATCTTC. Amino acids: CSAPPQDYGYIF. The chain carries TRBV20-1 and TRBJ1-2; the D is unclear. CDR3 length equals 12 residues. The germline V gene encodes CDR1 DFQATT and CDR2 SNEGSKA (reference sequence).

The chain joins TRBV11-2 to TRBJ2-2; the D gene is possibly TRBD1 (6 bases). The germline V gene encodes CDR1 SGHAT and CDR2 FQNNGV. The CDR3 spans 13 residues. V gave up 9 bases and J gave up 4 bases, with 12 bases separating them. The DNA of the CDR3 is TGTGCCAGGAGCAGACAGGTCACCGGGGAGCTGTTTTTT. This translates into CARSRQVTGELFF.

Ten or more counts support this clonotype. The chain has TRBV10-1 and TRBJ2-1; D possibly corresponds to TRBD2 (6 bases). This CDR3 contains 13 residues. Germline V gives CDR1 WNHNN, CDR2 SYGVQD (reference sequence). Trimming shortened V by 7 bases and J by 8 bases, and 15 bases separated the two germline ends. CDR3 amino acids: CASICRRVYEQFF. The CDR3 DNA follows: TGCGCCAGCATATGTAGGAGGGTCTATGAGCAGTTCTTC.

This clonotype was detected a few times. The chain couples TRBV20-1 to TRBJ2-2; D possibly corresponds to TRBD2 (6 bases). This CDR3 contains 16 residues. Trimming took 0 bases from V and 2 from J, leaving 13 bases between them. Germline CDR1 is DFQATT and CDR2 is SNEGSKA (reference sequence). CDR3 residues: CSARDWRGVNTGELFF. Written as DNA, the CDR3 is TGCAGTGCTAGAGACTGGCGCGGGGTAAACACCGGGGAGCTGTTTTTT.

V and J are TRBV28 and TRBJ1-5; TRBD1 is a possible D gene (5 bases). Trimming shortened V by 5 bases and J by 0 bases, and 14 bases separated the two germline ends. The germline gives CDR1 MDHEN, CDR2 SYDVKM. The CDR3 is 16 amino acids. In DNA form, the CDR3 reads TGTGCCAGCAGTACCTGGGCAAGGGGTAGCAATCAGCCCCAGCATTTT. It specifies CASSTWARGSNQPQHF.

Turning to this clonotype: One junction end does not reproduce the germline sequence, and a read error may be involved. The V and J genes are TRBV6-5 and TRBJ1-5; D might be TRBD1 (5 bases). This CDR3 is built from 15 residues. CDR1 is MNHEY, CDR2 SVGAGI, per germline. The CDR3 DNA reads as TGTGCCAGCAGTTACTCGAAGGGGTCAGATCAGCCCCAGTACTTT. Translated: CASSYSKGSDQPQYF.